The 23 T cell receptor beta chains reported below all come from one sample, sequenced in a study of T cell responses to AZD1222 COVID-19 vaccine. Assay: immunoSEQ multiplex PCR; the TCRdb copy retains only in-frame clones and omits some. Among some 110,000 clones, 88% were seen once, and the ten largest hold 4.4%. Here the sequenced sample was peripheral blood, taken on day 0 of AZD1222 vaccination. Every receptor here comes from an adult in good health.

The chain recombines TRBV11-2 with TRBJ2-7, with 9 bases matching TRBD2. Germline assignment: CDR1 SGHAT and CDR2 FQNNGV. The CDR3 length is 13 residues. With 2 bases clipped from V and 6 bases from J, the junction kept 2 bases outside the gene matches. The CDR3 coding sequence is TGTGCCAGCAGCTTACGGCGGGGGGGCGAGCAGTACTTC. It is translated as CASSLRRGGEQYF.

The V call is TRBV5-6, the J call TRBJ2-3, with D unclear. Germline V gene data show CDR1 as SGHDT and CDR2 as YYEEEE. CDR3 length: 16 amino acids. Trimming removed 5 bases at V and 3 bases at J, with 19 bases between. CDR3 sequence reads: CASRPSITWKTDTQYF. The CDR3 DNA reads as TGTGCCAGCAGACCGTCTATCACGTGGAAGACAGATACGCAGTATTTT.

V and J are TRBV29-1 and TRBJ2-5; TRBD2 matches 7 bases. The CDR3 contains 16 residues. Germline lookup yields CDR1 SQVTM and CDR2 ANQGSEA. The junction had 15 bases not matched to a gene; V was cut back by 4 bases and J by 4 bases. Here the CDR3 DNA reads TGCAGCGTTGTTGGGAGGGCCCACAAATTCCCAGAGACCCAGTACTTC. Protein sequence: CSVVGRAHKFPETQYF.

This clone was observed a handful of times. The V gene is TRBV28, the J gene TRBJ2-7; tentative D call: TRBD1 (5 bases). There are 15 residues in the CDR3. Germline CDR1 reads MDHEN; CDR2 reads SYDVKM. Trimming took off 3 bases at V and 1 base at J, with 13 bases between the two ends. CDR3 region: CASSFTRVVSYEQYF. The CDR3 nucleotides read TGTGCCAGCAGTTTTACCAGGGTGGTGTCCTACGAGCAGTACTTC.

This clone was seen just once. The chain carries TRBV28 and TRBJ2-7; possible D gene TRBD2, 5 bases. V lost 6 bases and J 5 bases, leaving 8 bases between the germline ends. There are 11 residues in the CDR3. Germline CDR1 and CDR2: MDHEN and SYDVKM. CDR3 residues: CASSSGNEQYF. DNA for the CDR3: TGTGCCAGCAGCTCCGGGAACGAGCAGTACTTC.

The chain employs TRBV30 and TRBJ1-3; D is ambiguous. The CDR3 spans 16 residues. V was pared by 0 bases and J by 0 bases, with 12 bases between. Per germline, CDR1 GTSNPN and CDR2 SVGIG (reference sequence). Written as DNA, the CDR3 is TGTGCCTGGAGTGTTCCACTACGATACTCTGGAAACACCATATATTTT. This codes for CAWSVPLRYSGNTIYF.

The chain uses TRBV19 and TRBJ2-3; TRBD1 might be the D (6 bases). V was cut by 3 bases and J by 2 bases, with 12 bases left in between. Germline V gene sequence: CDR1 LNHDA, CDR2 SQIVND (reference sequence). This CDR3 is built from 15 residues. In nucleotides, the CDR3 is TGTGCCAGTAGTATGGGGGCGCAAGTCACAGATACGCAGTATTTT. Residues: CASSMGAQVTDTQYF.

This chain joins TRBV5-8 and TRBJ2-5, with D possibly TRBD1 on 5 matching bases. V lost 4 bases and J lost 2, with 9 bases in between. In germline, CDR1 is SGHTS, CDR2 YDEGEE. The CDR3 length is 13 residues. The chain's CDR3 is CASSTRQQETQYF. In DNA form, the CDR3 reads TGTGCCAGCAGCACCCGACAGCAAGAGACCCAGTACTTC.

This chain connects TRBV15 to TRBJ1-1; D call uncertain. CDR3 length equals 13 residues. V dropped 8 bases and J dropped 0 bases, with 10 bases sitting between them. Germline CDR1 reads LNHNV; CDR2 reads YYDKDF (reference sequence). DNA of the CDR3: TGTGCCACCCGCCGGGCTTTGAACACTGAAGCTTTCTTT. Translating gives CATRRALNTEAFF.

This clone was seen a single time. The CDR3 is CASSQLDRALGNQPQHF. CDR3 in DNA: TGCGCCAGCAGTCAGCTGGACAGGGCTTTAGGAAATCAGCCCCAGCATTTT. The chain joins TRBV23-1 to TRBJ1-5; TRBD1 aligns across 8 bases. TRBV23-1 is an ORF; its function is uncertain. J gave up 4 bases and V 3 bases, and 11 bases lay outside the gene matches. The CDR3 runs to 17 residues.

This clone was detected a few times. The V gene is TRBV19, the J gene TRBJ2-2; no clear D. The ends were cut back, 3 bases at V and 3 bases at J, with 14 bases in the middle. The CDR3 is made up of 16 amino acids. Germline CDR1 is LNHDA and CDR2 is SQIVND (reference sequence). The CDR3 DNA sequence: TGTGCCAGTAGTATTGCTCCCCAGACCCACACCGGGGAGCTGTTTTTT. It encodes CASSIAPQTHTGELFF.

This clone has a single count. The CDR3 sequence: CASSVGLGSGNTIYF. DNA for the CDR3: TGTGCCAGCAGCGTAGGCCTGGGCTCTGGAAACACCATATATTTT. The rearrangement links TRBV9 to TRBJ1-3; D not resolved. This CDR3 contains 15 residues. The germline gives CDR1 SGDLS, CDR2 YYNGEE. V gave up 0 bases and J gave up 0 bases, with 7 bases separating them. Filled out from reference TRBV9 and TRBJ1-3, the complete variable domain reads DSGVTQTPKHLITATGQRVTLRCSPRSGDLSVYWYQQSLDQGLQFLIQYYNGEERAKGNILERFSAQQFPDLHSELNLSSLELGDSALYFCASSVGLGSGNTIYFGEGSWLTVV.

The chain joins TRBV27 to TRBJ2-7; 9 positions match TRBD1. Germline lookup yields CDR1 MNHEY and CDR2 SMNVEV (reference sequence). V shed 4 bases, J shed 0 bases, and the junction held 7 bases outside the gene matches. This CDR3 is 16 amino acids long. The CDR3 spells CASSSPGQGSSYEQYF. The DNA of the CDR3 is TGTGCCAGCAGTTCTCCCGGACAGGGGAGCTCCTACGAGCAGTACTTC.

This sequence joins TRBV3-1 (or the pseudogene TRBV3-2) and TRBJ1-2; D is ambiguous. The CDR3 is 13 amino acids. CDR1 and CDR2 (germline): LGHDT, YNNKEL (reference sequence). The V gene lost 0 bases and the J gene lost 7 bases, with 9 bases spanning the gap. The CDR3: CASSQDSWAGYTF. CDR3 coding DNA: TGTGCCAGCAGCCAAGATTCCTGGGCTGGCTACACCTTC.

This clone was detected a few times. The CDR3 here is CASSPPAAVIDGYTF. The CDR3 DNA reads TGTGCCAGCAGTCCCCCGGCAGCCGTAATCGATGGCTACACCTTC. The chain combines TRBV7-8 with TRBJ1-2; D gene unclear. Trimming removed 6 bases at V and 6 bases at J, with 20 bases between. This CDR3 contains 15 residues. Germline lookup yields CDR1 SGHVS and CDR2 FQNEAQ.

The chain couples TRBV7-8 to TRBJ2-2; maybe TRBD2 (6 bases). V dropped 5 bases and J dropped 1 base, with 14 bases sitting between them. From germline, CDR1 is SGHVS and CDR2 FQNEAQ. This CDR3 has 16 amino acids. The CDR3 nucleotides read TGTGCCAGCAGCGAACTAGCCGGGGTGAACACCGGGGAGCTGTTTTTT. Amino acid sequence: CASSELAGVNTGELFF.

This clone was picked up one time. The rearrangement uses TRBV14 and TRBJ1-6, with TRBD1 identical over 7 bases. This CDR3 contains 17 residues. Germline CDR1 SGHDN, CDR2 FVKESK. Trimming removed 1 base from V and 7 bases from J; junction bases left unmatched: 10. The CDR3 DNA is TGTGCCAGCAGCCAAGTGACTGGGACAGTGAGAAATTCACCCCTCCACTTT. Translating it yields CASSQVTGTVRNSPLHF. The full variable domain, completed using reference TRBV14 and TRBJ1-6, is EAGVTQFPSHSVIEKGQTVTLRCDPISGHDNLYWYRRVMGKEIKFLLHFVKESKQDESGMPNNRFLAERTGGTYSTLKVQPAELEDSGVYFCASSQVTGTVRNSPLHFGNGTRLTVT.

J is TRBJ2-1 and V is TRBV24-1; a weak D match, TRBD1 (6 bases). The CDR3 consists of 19 residues. The germline V and J ends were trimmed by 2 bases and 9 bases, with 28 bases remaining between them. CDR1 and CDR2 (germline): KGHDR, SFDVKD. The CDR3 nucleotides read TGTGCCACCAGTGATTCGGTGCAGGGGAGCCTTAGGGGGTCGGGTGAGCAGTTCTTC. Translating it yields CATSDSVQGSLRGSGEQFF.

This chain links TRBV6-2 or TRBV6-3 with TRBJ1-2, with TRBD1 as a possible D gene (5 bases). The CDR3 covers 13 residues. Trimming left V 2 bases short and J 8 bases short, with 12 bases between. The germline gives CDR1 MNHEY, CDR2 SVGEGT. CDR3 protein: CASSYNGRGGYTF. As DNA, the CDR3 is TGTGCCAGCAGTTACAACGGAAGGGGAGGCTACACCTTC.

The genes are TRBV7-8 and TRBJ1-6; the match to TRBD1 covers 9 bases. CDR1 and CDR2 from the germline V gene are SGHVS and FQNEAQ. With 4 bases clipped from V and 10 bases from J, the junction kept 8 bases outside the gene matches. The CDR3 covers 15 residues. The CDR3 sequence: CASSSLTGGSSPLHF. In nucleotides, the CDR3 is TGTGCCAGCAGCTCCTTAACAGGGGGCTCGTCACCCCTCCACTTT.

This clone has a handful of counts. The chain employs TRBV28 and TRBJ2-5; a possible D gene is TRBD1 (6 bases). This CDR3 contains 16 residues. The ends were cut back, 2 bases at V and 1 base at J, with 14 bases in the middle. Per germline, CDR1 MDHEN and CDR2 SYDVKM. CDR3 DNA: TGTGCCAGCAGTTTAGAACTGGGGGCGCCCCAAGAGACCCAGTACTTC. Protein product: CASSLELGAPQETQYF.

Comment on this clone: At the DNA level, this CDR3 is encoded by other sequences in the same sample as well. The chain recombines TRBV27 with TRBJ2-7; D not certain. Trimming pared 0 bases from V and 4 bases from J, leaving 7 bases between. Germline-derived CDR1 and CDR2 are MNHEY and SMNVEV (reference sequence). The length of the CDR3 is 13 residues. The CDR3 region has the DNA TGTGCCAGCAGTTTATCTGTTTCTTACGAGCAGTACTTC. It encodes CASSLSVSYEQYF.

CDR3 amino acids: CASGRHNEQFF. Here the CDR3 DNA reads TGTGCTAGTGGACGCCACAATGAGCAGTTCTTC. The chain couples TRBV12-5 to TRBJ2-1; unclear D gene. This CDR3 has 11 residues. Germline values: CDR1 LGHNT, CDR2 FRNRAP. The V gene lost 6 bases and the J gene lost 5 bases, with 5 bases spanning the gap.